This T cell receptor beta chain was retrieved from a study of tumor and adjacent non-tumor tissue in lung cancer. For this clonotype: The junction shows a germline mismatch at one end, possibly a read error.

No cell sorting was done before RNA was extracted from the tissue. More than 3 cm separated this lung sample from the edge of the tumor. A modified ARM-PCR protocol with three rounds of nested PCR amplified TCRbeta. TCRdb re-called the multiplex PCR reads through MiXCR, storing one row per CDR3 protein. The sample includes about 90,000 distinct CDR3 sequences, 76% of them seen just once. CDR3 length: 14 amino acids. CDR1 is WSHSY and CDR2 is SAAADI in the germline V gene. This clonotype was obtained from a woman in her forties or fifties with non-small cell lung cancer. V is TRBV10-2 and J is TRBJ2-7; no firm D call. The material sequenced was distant non-tumor lung tissue. The chain's CDR3 is CASSESDNFHEQYF. In DNA form, the CDR3 reads TGCGCCAGTAGTGAATCAGATAACTTTCACGAGCAGTACTTC.